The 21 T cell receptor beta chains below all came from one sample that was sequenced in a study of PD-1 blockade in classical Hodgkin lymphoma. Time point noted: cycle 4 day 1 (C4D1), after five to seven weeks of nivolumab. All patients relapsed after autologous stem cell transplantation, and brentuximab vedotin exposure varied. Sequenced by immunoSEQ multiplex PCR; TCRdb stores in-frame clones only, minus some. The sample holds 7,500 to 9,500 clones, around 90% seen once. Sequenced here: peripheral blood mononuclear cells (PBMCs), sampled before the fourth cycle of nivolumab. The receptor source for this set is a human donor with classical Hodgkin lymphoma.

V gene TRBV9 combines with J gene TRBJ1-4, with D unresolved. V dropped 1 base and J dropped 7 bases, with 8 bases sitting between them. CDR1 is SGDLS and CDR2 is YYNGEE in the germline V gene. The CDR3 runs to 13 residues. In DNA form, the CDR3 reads TGTGCCAGCAGCGTAATCCCCGGTGAAAAACTGTTTTTT. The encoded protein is CASSVIPGEKLFF.

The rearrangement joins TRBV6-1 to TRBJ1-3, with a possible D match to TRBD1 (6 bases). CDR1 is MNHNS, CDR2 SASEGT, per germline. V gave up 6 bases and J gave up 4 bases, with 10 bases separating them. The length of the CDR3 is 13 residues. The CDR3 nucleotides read TGTGCCAGCAGACAGGGCAACGGAAACACCATATATTTT. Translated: CASRQGNGNTIYF.

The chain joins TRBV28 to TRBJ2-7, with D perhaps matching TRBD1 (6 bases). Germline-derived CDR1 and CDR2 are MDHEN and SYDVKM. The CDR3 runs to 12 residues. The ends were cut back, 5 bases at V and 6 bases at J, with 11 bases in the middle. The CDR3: CASSIGQSEQYF. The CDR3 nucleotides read TGTGCCAGCAGTATAGGACAGTCCGAGCAGTACTTC.

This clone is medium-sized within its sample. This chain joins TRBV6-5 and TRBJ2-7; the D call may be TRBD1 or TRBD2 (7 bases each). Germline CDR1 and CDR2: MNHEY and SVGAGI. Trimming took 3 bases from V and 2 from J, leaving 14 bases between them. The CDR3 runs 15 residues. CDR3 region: CASSYLGRGPYEQYF. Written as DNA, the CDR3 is TGTGCCAGCAGTTATCTGGGGAGGGGGCCCTACGAGCAGTACTTC.

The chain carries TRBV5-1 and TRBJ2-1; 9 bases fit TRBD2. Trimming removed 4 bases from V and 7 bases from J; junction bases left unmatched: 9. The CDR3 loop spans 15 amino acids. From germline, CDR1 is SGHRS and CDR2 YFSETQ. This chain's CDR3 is CASSETGTSLNEQFF. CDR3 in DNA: TGCGCCAGCAGCGAAACCGGGACTAGCTTGAATGAGCAGTTCTTC.

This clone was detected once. CDR3 in DNA: TGCGCCAGCAGTGAAGGGGGAGGACAGGGGGCCAATAATTCACCCCTCCACTTT. The encoded protein is CASSEGGGQGANNSPLHF. The chain joins TRBV10-2 to TRBJ1-6; 11 bases line up with TRBD1. This CDR3 contains 18 residues. Germline assignment: CDR1 WSHSY and CDR2 SAAADI. Trimming took 3 bases from V and 5 from J; bases not matched to a gene: 9.

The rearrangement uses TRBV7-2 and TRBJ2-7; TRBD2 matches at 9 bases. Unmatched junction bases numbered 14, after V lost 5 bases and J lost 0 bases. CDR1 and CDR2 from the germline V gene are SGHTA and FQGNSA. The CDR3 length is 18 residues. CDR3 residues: CASSPRALAGFFSYEQYF. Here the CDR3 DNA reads TGTGCCAGCAGCCCCCGGGCCCTAGCGGGGTTCTTCTCCTACGAGCAGTACTTC.

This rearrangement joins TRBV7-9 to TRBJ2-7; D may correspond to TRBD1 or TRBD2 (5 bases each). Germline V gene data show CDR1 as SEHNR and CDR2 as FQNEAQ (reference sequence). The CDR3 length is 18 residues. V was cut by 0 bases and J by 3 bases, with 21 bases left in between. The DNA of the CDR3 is TGTGCCAGCAGCTTAGCGATGGATTTTGGGACGACCGACTACGAGCAGTACTTC. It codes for CASSLAMDFGTTDYEQYF.

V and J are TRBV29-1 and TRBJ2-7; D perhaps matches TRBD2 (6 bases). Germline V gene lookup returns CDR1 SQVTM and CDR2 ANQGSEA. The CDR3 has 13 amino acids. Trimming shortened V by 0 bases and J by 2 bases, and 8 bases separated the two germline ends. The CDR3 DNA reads TGCAGCGTTGAAGAAGGAGGGCCCTACGAGCAGTACTTC. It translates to CSVEEGGPYEQYF.

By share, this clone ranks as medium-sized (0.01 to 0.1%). CDR3 in DNA: TGTGCCAGCAGTCCTACAGGGGGGGCTGAAGCTTTCTTT. This translates into CASSPTGGAEAFF. The gene calls are TRBV6-5 and TRBJ1-1, with 8 bases matching TRBD1. The V and J ends lost 5 bases and 6 bases, in that order; junction bases with no gene match: 5. Germline values: CDR1 MNHEY, CDR2 SVGAGI. The CDR3 runs 13 residues.

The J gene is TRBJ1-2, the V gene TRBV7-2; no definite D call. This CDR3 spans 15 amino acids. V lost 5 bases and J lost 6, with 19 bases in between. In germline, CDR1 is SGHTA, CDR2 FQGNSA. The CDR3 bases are TGTGCCAGCAGCAACACGCCGGGTCGCGATCATGGCTACACCTTC. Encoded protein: CASSNTPGRDHGYTF.

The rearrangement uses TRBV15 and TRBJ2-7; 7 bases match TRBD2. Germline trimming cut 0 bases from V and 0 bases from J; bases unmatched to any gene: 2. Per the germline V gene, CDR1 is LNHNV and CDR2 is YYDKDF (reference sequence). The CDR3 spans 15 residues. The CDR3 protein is CATSRDLADSYEQYF. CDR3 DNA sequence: TGTGCCACCAGCAGAGATCTAGCGGACTCCTACGAGCAGTACTTC. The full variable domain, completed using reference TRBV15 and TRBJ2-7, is DAMVIQNPRYQVTQFGKPVTLSCSQTLNHNVMYWYQQKSSQAPKLLFHYYDKDFNNEADTPDNFQSRRPNTSFCFLDIRSPGLGDTAMYLCATSRDLADSYEQYFGPGTRLTVT.

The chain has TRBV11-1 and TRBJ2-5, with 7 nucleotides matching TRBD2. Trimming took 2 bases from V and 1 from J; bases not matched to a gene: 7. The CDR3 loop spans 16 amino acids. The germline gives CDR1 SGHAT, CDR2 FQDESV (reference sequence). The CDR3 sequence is CASSLKRTSAQETQYF. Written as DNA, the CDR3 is TGTGCCAGCAGCTTAAAGCGAACTAGCGCCCAAGAGACCCAGTACTTC.

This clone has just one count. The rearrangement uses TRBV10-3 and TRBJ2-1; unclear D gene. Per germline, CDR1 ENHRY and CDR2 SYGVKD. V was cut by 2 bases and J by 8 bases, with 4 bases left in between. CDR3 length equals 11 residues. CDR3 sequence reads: CAISETDEQFF. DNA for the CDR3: TGTGCCATCAGTGAGACGGATGAGCAGTTCTTC.

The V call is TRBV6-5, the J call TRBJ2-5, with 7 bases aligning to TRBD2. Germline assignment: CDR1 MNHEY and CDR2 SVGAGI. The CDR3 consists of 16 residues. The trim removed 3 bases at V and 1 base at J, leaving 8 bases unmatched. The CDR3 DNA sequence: TGTGCCAGCAGTTATGCGGGGGACCGGGCCCAAGAGACCCAGTACTTC. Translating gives CASSYAGDRAQETQYF.

CDR3 sequence reads: CATRTGDSNQPQHF. The CDR3 DNA reads as TGTGCCACCCGGACAGGGGATAGCAATCAGCCCCAGCATTTT. This chain joins TRBV19 and TRBJ1-5; 9 bases map to TRBD1. Germline CDR1 and CDR2: LNHDA and SQIVND (reference sequence). The ends lost 10 bases at V and 0 bases at J; junction bases unmatched: 4. This CDR3 comprises 14 residues.

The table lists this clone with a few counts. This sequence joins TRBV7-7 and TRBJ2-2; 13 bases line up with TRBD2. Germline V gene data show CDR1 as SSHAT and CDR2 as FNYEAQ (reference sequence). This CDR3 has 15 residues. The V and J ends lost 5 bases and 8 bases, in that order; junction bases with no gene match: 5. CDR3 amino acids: CASSLRTSGRGELFF. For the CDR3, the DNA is TGTGCCAGCAGCCTACGGACTAGCGGGAGAGGGGAGCTGTTTTTT. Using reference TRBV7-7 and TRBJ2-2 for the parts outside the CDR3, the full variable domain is GAGVSQSPRYKVTKRGQDVTLRCDPISSHATLYWYQQALGQGPEFLTYFNYEAQPDKSGLPSDRFSAERPEGSISTLTIQRTEQRDSAMYRCASSLRTSGRGELFFGEGSRLTVL.

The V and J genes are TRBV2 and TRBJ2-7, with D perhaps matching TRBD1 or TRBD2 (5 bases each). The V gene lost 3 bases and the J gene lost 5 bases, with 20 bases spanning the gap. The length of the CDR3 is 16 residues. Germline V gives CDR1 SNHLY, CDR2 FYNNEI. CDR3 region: CASSDFLGENSNEQYF. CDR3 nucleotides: TGTGCCAGCAGTGATTTTTTGGGGGAAAATTCCAACGAGCAGTACTTC.

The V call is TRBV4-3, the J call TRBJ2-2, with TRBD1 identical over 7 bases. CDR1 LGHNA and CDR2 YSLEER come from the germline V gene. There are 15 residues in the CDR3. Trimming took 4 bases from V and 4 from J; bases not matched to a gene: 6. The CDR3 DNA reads TGCGCCAGCAGCCTGATGGGACAGACCACCGGGGAGCTGTTTTTT. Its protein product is CASSLMGQTTGELFF.

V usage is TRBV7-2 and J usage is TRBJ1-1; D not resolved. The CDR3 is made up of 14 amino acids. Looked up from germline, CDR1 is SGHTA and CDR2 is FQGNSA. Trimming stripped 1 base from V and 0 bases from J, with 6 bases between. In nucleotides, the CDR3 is TGTGCCAGCAGCTTAGACCCTCTGAACACTGAAGCTTTCTTT. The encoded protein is CASSLDPLNTEAFF. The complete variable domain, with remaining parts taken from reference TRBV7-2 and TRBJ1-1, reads GAGVSQSPSNKVTEKGKDVELRCDPISGHTALYWYRQSLGQGLEFLIYFQGNSAPDKSGLPSDRFSAERTGGSVSTLTIQRTQQEDSAVYLCASSLDPLNTEAFFGQGTRLTVV.

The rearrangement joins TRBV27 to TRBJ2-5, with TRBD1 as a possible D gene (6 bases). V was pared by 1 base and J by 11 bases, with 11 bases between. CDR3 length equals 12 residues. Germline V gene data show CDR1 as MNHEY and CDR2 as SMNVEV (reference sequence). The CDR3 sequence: CASSLYGQPQYF. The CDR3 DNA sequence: TGTGCCAGCAGTTTATACGGACAGCCTCAGTACTTC.